A single T cell receptor (beta chain) is shown here with its context. What it recognizes is unknown. 60 Vbeta and 13 Jbeta primers were used in PCR. Sequencing used immunoSEQ multiplex PCR; TCRdb keeps in-frame clones, though not all of them. The sample contains approximately 100,000 clones, 75% of which appear only once. The J segment lost 1 base and the V segment lost 1 base, leaving 2 bases of the junction unmatched. Germline lookup yields CDR1 MDHEN and CDR2 SYDVKM. The CDR3 is 15 amino acids. This specimen belongs to a study of cytomegalovirus exposure and HLA in healthy donors. Study-level findings and limits: Later, an analysis found that common viral pathogens appeared to be linked with several of the most significant clusters.

Material for sequencing was PBMCs. The origin of this receptor is a male donor in good health and CMV-seropositive. V gene TRBV28 combines with J gene TRBJ2-5; TRBD2 matches 8 bases. CDR3 loop: CASSLLLAAQETQYF. Here the CDR3 DNA reads TGTGCCAGCAGTTTATTACTAGCGGCCCAAGAGACCCAGTACTTC.